These 29 T cell receptor beta chains came from one sample sequenced in a study of blood T cell repertoires in COVID-19. Libraries were prepared by immunoSEQ multiplex PCR; TCRdb keeps only in-frame clonotypes and omits some of them. Here the sample spans roughly 400,000 clones, about 88% being singletons. Sample: PBMCs or T cells enriched from blood (not recorded which). The receptors were sampled from a woman younger than 30 who had been exposed to COVID-19.

The rearrangement uses TRBV4-3 and TRBJ2-3, with TRBD2 as a possible D gene (7 bases). Germline V gives CDR1 LGHNA, CDR2 YSLEER. The CDR3 runs 16 residues. V dropped 3 bases and J dropped 2 bases, with 15 bases sitting between them. DNA of the CDR3: TGCGCCAGCAGCCACGATAGGGGGGGCCCCACAGATACGCAGTATTTT. Protein: CASSHDRGGPTDTQYF.

J is TRBJ2-1 and V is TRBV24-1; the D gene is possibly TRBD1 (6 bases). Trimming removed 8 bases at V and 9 bases at J, with 13 bases between. The V gene's germline CDR1 is KGHDR and CDR2 SFDVKD. There are 12 residues in the CDR3. CDR3 bases: TGTGCCACCAAGGGGGTCCGGGGTGAGCAGTTCTTC. Protein product: CATKGVRGEQFF.

The rearrangement joins TRBV2 to TRBJ2-2, with 9 bases lining up with TRBD1. The CDR3 spans 13 residues. Trimming removed 6 bases from V and 5 bases from J; junction bases left unmatched: 1. The germline gives CDR1 SNHLY, CDR2 FYNNEI. The CDR3 reads CASSGTGTGELFF. CDR3 DNA sequence: TGTGCCAGCAGCGGGACAGGGACCGGGGAGCTGTTTTTT.

The gene calls are TRBV7-3 and TRBJ2-7; maybe TRBD1 (7 bases). The CDR3 runs 15 residues. Germline CDR1 reads SGHTA; CDR2 reads FQGTGA. Trimming took off 2 bases at V and 3 bases at J, with 14 bases between the two ends. The CDR3 sequence: CASSLGPGGYYEQYF. CDR3 nucleotides: TGTGCCAGCAGCTTAGGTCCAGGGGGGTACTACGAGCAGTACTTC. Using reference TRBV7-3 and TRBJ2-7 for the parts outside the CDR3, the full variable domain is GAGVSQTPSNKVTEKGKYVELRCDPISGHTALYWYRQSLGQGPEFLIYFQGTGAADDSGLPNDRFFAVRPEGSVSTLKIQRTERGDSAVYLCASSLGPGGYYEQYFGPGTRLTVT.

This sequence joins TRBV28 and TRBJ1-2, with D possibly matching TRBD1 (6 bases). CDR1 is MDHEN, CDR2 SYDVKM, per germline. This CDR3 spans 14 amino acids. Trimming shortened V by 7 bases and J by 8 bases, and 20 bases separated the two germline ends. Written as DNA, the CDR3 is TGTGCCAGCACCGAGGGGGGGGGCGCCTTGGGCTACACCTTC. Encoded protein: CASTEGGGALGYTF.

This clone was picked up one time. The J gene is TRBJ2-3, the V gene TRBV11-3; 10 bases agree with TRBD1. Trimming cost V 5 bases and J 2 bases; bases outside gene matches: 4. The CDR3 totals 15 residues. Germline V gene lookup returns CDR1 SGHNT and CDR2 YENEEA. The CDR3 nucleotides read TGTGCCAGCAGCACCGGGACAGGGGCCACAGATACGCAGTATTTT. This sequence encodes CASSTGTGATDTQYF.

The chain is built from TRBV4-3 and TRBJ2-3, with D possibly matching TRBD1 (5 bases). V shed 3 bases and J shed 1 base, with 11 bases lying between them. Germline CDR1 reads LGHNA; CDR2 reads YSLEER. CDR3 length equals 15 residues. DNA of the CDR3: TGCGCCAGCAGCCAGAACCCGACAGGCACAGATACGCAGTATTTT. Its translation: CASSQNPTGTDTQYF.

The rearrangement links TRBV23-1 to TRBJ2-7; 11 nucleotides line up with TRBD1. TRBV23-1 is noted as an ORF with a role that remains uncertain. V trimming: 3 bases; J trimming: 3 bases; junction bases outside the gene matches: 4. The CDR3 covers 15 residues. The CDR3 DNA reads TGCGCCAGCAGTCAGGGACAGGGGGACCACTACGAGCAGTACTTC. Residues: CASSQGQGDHYEQYF.

J is TRBJ1-4 and V is TRBV15; D ambiguous. Trimming shortened V by 5 bases and J by 8 bases, and 12 bases separated the two germline ends. Germline-derived CDR1 and CDR2 are LNHNV and YYDKDF (reference sequence). The CDR3 consists of 13 residues. For the CDR3, the DNA is TGTGCCACCAGCGAATCTTTGCAGGAAAAACTGTTTTTT. Amino acids: CATSESLQEKLFF. Full variable domain (rest looked up from reference TRBV15 and TRBJ1-4): DAMVIQNPRYQVTQFGKPVTLSCSQTLNHNVMYWYQQKSSQAPKLLFHYYDKDFNNEADTPDNFQSRRPNTSFCFLDIRSPGLGDTAMYLCATSESLQEKLFFGSGTQLSVL.

The genes are TRBV6-2 or TRBV6-3 and TRBJ1-2; 7 nucleotides match TRBD1. The CDR3 sequence is 16 residues long. Unmatched junction bases numbered 13, after V lost 4 bases and J lost 5 bases. The germline V gene encodes CDR1 MNHEY and CDR2 SVGEGT. The CDR3 is CASSSIPGQPRYGYTF. The CDR3 nucleotides are TGTGCCAGCAGTTCTATTCCGGGACAGCCGAGATATGGCTACACCTTC.

The genes are TRBV27 and TRBJ2-3; possible D gene TRBD2, 6 bases. Between the trimmed V and J ends, which lost 4 bases and 6 bases, there was a span of 17 bases. This CDR3 contains 15 residues. Germline-derived CDR1 and CDR2 are MNHEY and SMNVEV (reference sequence). The CDR3 region has the DNA TGTGCCAGCAGTTCTGGGACTTTAATGGTGGATACGCAGTATTTT. This codes for CASSSGTLMVDTQYF.

Only one count was recorded for this clone. The chain uses TRBV2 and TRBJ2-3, with TRBD2 matching over 14 bases. With V trimmed by 4 bases and J by 6 bases, 3 bases remained unmatched. In germline, CDR1 is SNHLY, CDR2 FYNNEI. There are 15 residues in the CDR3. CDR3 in amino acids: CASSGLAGGPDTQYF. The CDR3, as DNA: TGTGCCAGCAGTGGACTAGCGGGAGGGCCGGATACGCAGTATTTT.

The chain uses TRBV28 and TRBJ1-5; possibly TRBD1 for D (6 bases). The CDR3 has 14 amino acids. V lost 7 bases and J 2 bases, leaving 12 bases between the germline ends. Germline CDR1 MDHEN, CDR2 SYDVKM. The CDR3 loop is CASKGGYRNQPQHF. The CDR3 nucleotides read TGTGCCAGCAAGGGGGGGTATCGCAATCAGCCCCAGCATTTT. Complete variable domain (other parts from reference TRBV28 and TRBJ1-5): DVKVTQSSRYLVKRTGEKVFLECVQDMDHENMFWYRQDPGLGLRLIYFSYDVKMKEKGDIPEGYSVSREKKERFSLILESASTNQTSMYLCASKGGYRNQPQHFGDGTRLSIL.

The chain combines TRBV28 with TRBJ2-7; TRBD2 matches at 10 bases. Germline assignment: CDR1 MDHEN and CDR2 SYDVKM. V lost 7 bases to trimming and J lost 2 bases; unmatched junction nucleotides: 8. The CDR3 runs to 15 residues. CDR3 bases: TGTGCCAGCACTTCCTTAGCGGGAGGCCCCTACGAGCAGTACTTC. Translating gives CASTSLAGGPYEQYF.

The rearrangement links TRBV6-5 to TRBJ2-7; TRBD2 matches at 12 bases. V was clipped by 6 bases and J by 4 bases; unmatched bases: 7. Germline V gene sequence: CDR1 MNHEY, CDR2 SVGAGI. CDR3 length equals 15 residues. Here the CDR3 reads CASSLTSGRTYEQYF. CDR3 in DNA: TGTGCCAGCAGCCTGACTAGCGGGAGAACATACGAGCAGTACTTC.

This chain joins TRBV5-1 and TRBJ1-1; TRBD1 matches at 10 bases. Germline V gene lookup returns CDR1 SGHRS and CDR2 YFSETQ. The CDR3 has 15 amino acids. The junction had 0 bases not matched to a gene; V was cut back by 0 bases and J by 1 base. The CDR3 coding sequence is TGCGCCAGCAGCTTGGGGACAGGGGGGAACACTGAAGCTTTCTTT. It yields the protein CASSLGTGGNTEAFF.

The chain employs TRBV4-1 and TRBJ2-3; D might be TRBD2 (7 bases). Germline V gene lookup returns CDR1 MGHRA and CDR2 YSYEKL. The CDR3 totals 17 residues. The V end was cut by 1 base, the J end by 1 base, with 15 bases between. The CDR3 reads CASSQGRGAEGTDTQYF. The CDR3 DNA follows: TGCGCCAGCAGCCAAGGACGGGGGGCGGAGGGCACAGATACGCAGTATTTT.

The chain combines TRBV6-2 or TRBV6-3 with TRBJ2-7; 8 positions match TRBD2. Germline trimming cut 6 bases from V and 1 base from J; bases unmatched to any gene: 11. The CDR3 is 16 amino acids. Germline V gene lookup returns CDR1 MNHEY and CDR2 SVGEGT. CDR3 bases: TGTGCCAGCAGCCCCGGGGGGGGGAGCCTTTCCTACGAGCAGTACTTC. Translating gives CASSPGGGSLSYEQYF.

The chain is built from TRBV28 and TRBJ2-5; 7 positions match TRBD1. CDR1 MDHEN and CDR2 SYDVKM come from the germline V gene. V lost 1 base to trimming and J lost 3 bases; unmatched junction nucleotides: 2. There are 14 residues in the CDR3. CDR3 in amino acids: CASSLLQGKETQYF. CDR3 nucleotide sequence: TGTGCCAGCAGTTTATTACAGGGGAAAGAGACCCAGTACTTC. Full variable domain (rest looked up from reference TRBV28 and TRBJ2-5): DVKVTQSSRYLVKRTGEKVFLECVQDMDHENMFWYRQDPGLGLRLIYFSYDVKMKEKGDIPEGYSVSREKKERFSLILESASTNQTSMYLCASSLLQGKETQYFGPGTRLLVL.

This chain joins TRBV28 and TRBJ2-7; 8 positions match TRBD1. Germline loops: CDR1 MDHEN, CDR2 SYDVKM. CDR3 size: 14 residues. V shed 5 bases, J shed 5 bases, and the junction held 8 bases outside the gene matches. CDR3 DNA sequence: TGTGCCAGCAGTGGAGGGACAGGTGTGGACGAGCAGTACTTC. Its translation is CASSGGTGVDEQYF. Full variable domain (remainder filled in from reference TRBV28 and TRBJ2-7): DVKVTQSSRYLVKRTGEKVFLECVQDMDHENMFWYRQDPGLGLRLIYFSYDVKMKEKGDIPEGYSVSREKKERFSLILESASTNQTSMYLCASSGGTGVDEQYFGPGTRLTVT.

The chain joins TRBV13 to TRBJ2-5; TRBD1 agrees at 8 bases. Germline values: CDR1 PRHDT, CDR2 FYEKMQ (reference sequence). The trim removed 5 bases at V and 5 bases at J, leaving 13 bases unmatched. The length of the CDR3 is 16 residues. The CDR3: CASSPRQGFRRETQYF. DNA for the CDR3: TGTGCCAGCAGCCCGAGACAGGGGTTTCGTCGGGAGACCCAGTACTTC.

The genes are TRBV7-2 and TRBJ2-3, with 11 bases aligning to TRBD2. This CDR3 contains 16 residues. V shed 6 bases, J shed 5 bases, and the junction held 10 bases outside the gene matches. Germline V gives CDR1 SGHTA, CDR2 FQGNSA. The CDR3 here is CASRRTSGGVLDTQYF. DNA for the CDR3: TGTGCCAGCAGGCGTACTAGCGGGGGTGTCTTAGATACGCAGTATTTT.

CDR3 in amino acids: CASSSGAPGLANEQYF. The DNA for the CDR3 is TGTGCCAGCAGCTCCGGGGCTCCGGGACTAGCGAACGAGCAGTACTTC. The rearrangement joins TRBV7-2 to TRBJ2-7, with 10 bases identical to TRBD2. V gave up 4 bases and J gave up 5 bases; unmatched junction bases: 11. Germline lookup yields CDR1 SGHTA and CDR2 FQGNSA. CDR3 length equals 16 residues.

The V gene is TRBV25-1, the J gene TRBJ2-7; 8 bases match TRBD2. Trimming took 6 bases from V and 4 from J; bases not matched to a gene: 11. This CDR3 comprises 15 residues. The germline V gene has CDR1 MGHDK and CDR2 SYGVNS. The CDR3, as DNA: TGTGCCAGCAGCCAGCCGGGGGGGCGCGATTACGAGCAGTACTTC. This encodes CASSQPGGRDYEQYF.

The chain uses TRBV28 and TRBJ2-7, with D perhaps matching TRBD2 (6 bases). This CDR3 spans 14 amino acids. Germline CDR1 and CDR2: MDHEN and SYDVKM. Trimming cost V 5 bases and J 2 bases, with 13 bases left between them. CDR3 region: CASSRGTEPYEQYF. In DNA form, the CDR3 reads TGTGCCAGCAGTCGCGGGACCGAACCCTACGAGCAGTACTTC. The full variable domain, with the rest looked up from reference TRBV28 and TRBJ2-7, is DVKVTQSSRYLVKRTGEKVFLECVQDMDHENMFWYRQDPGLGLRLIYFSYDVKMKEKGDIPEGYSVSREKKERFSLILESASTNQTSMYLCASSRGTEPYEQYFGPGTRLTVT.

This clone was found once. The V and J genes are TRBV21-1 and TRBJ2-7; the table's D call of TRBD2 was not tested on the DNA. TRBV21-1 counts as a pseudogene. CDR3 size: 17 residues. This chain's CDR3 is CASSKGIRTSASYEQYF. The CDR3 region has the DNA TGTGCCAGCAGCAAAGGTATCCGAACTAGCGCCTCCTACGAGCAGTACTTC.

This clone was seen a single time. J is TRBJ2-5 and V is TRBV25-1; TRBD1 matches 8 bases. Trimming at V came to 5 bases and at J to 5 bases, leaving 4 bases not matched to a gene. CDR1 is MGHDK, CDR2 SYGVNS, per germline. The CDR3 runs to 13 residues. The CDR3, as DNA: TGTGCCAGCAGTCAGGGGGCCGGTGAGACCCAGTACTTC. It yields the protein CASSQGAGETQYF.

The gene calls are TRBV4-1 and TRBJ1-5, with D tentatively TRBD1 (5 bases). Trimming stripped 0 bases from V and 0 bases from J, with 12 bases between. CDR1 and CDR2 from the germline V gene are MGHRA and YSYEKL. The CDR3 consists of 17 residues. CDR3 protein: CASSQDGNRFSNQPQHF. DNA of the CDR3: TGCGCCAGCAGCCAAGACGGCAACAGGTTTAGCAATCAGCCCCAGCATTTT.

This clone was seen a handful of times. The CDR3 DNA reads as TGCGCCAGCAGCCAATTTATCGACAGAAGTAATCAGCCCCAGCATTTT. This encodes CASSQFIDRSNQPQHF. The chain carries TRBV4-1 and TRBJ1-5; a possible D gene is TRBD1 (5 bases). Germline assignment: CDR1 MGHRA and CDR2 YSYEKL. CDR3 size: 16 residues. Between the trimmed V and J ends, which lost 2 bases and 4 bases, there was a span of 15 bases.